This paragraph reports one T cell receptor (beta chain). Its specificity is unknown. The CDR3 sequence is 15 residues long. The V segment lost 7 bases and the J segment 0 bases; nucleotides outside the gene matches: 6. Germline assignment: CDR1 MNHEY and CDR2 SVGEGT. Noted treatment: roughly 10-day PBMC culture with coronavirus spike peptide pools or control peptides (ViraFEST assay). The data were taken from a study of vaccination and CD4 T cells after COVID-19. The Oncomine TCR Beta short-read assay was applied to DNA of cultured CD4+ T cells. TCRdb reprocessed the PCR reads via MiXCR and lists one record per CDR3 protein. The sample has about 19,000 distinct CDR3 sequences; roughly 78% are singletons.

V gene TRBV6-2 or TRBV6-3 combines with J gene TRBJ1-5, with 7 bases lining up with TRBD1. This receptor was obtained from a human donor who received a COVID-19 vaccine. The sample was CD4+ T cells from blood, cultured in vitro, taken after SARS-CoV-2 vaccination. CDR3 nucleotides: TGTGCCAGCAAATCAGGGGGTGGTAGCAATCAGCCCCAGCATTTT. Translating gives CASKSGGGSNQPQHF.